One and the same sample provided the 25 T cell receptor beta chains below, sequenced in a study of blood T cell repertoires in COVID-19. Clones were sequenced by immunoSEQ multiplex PCR, and TCRdb holds only the in-frame ones, with some missing. The repertoire holds tens of thousands of clones, with approximately 90% as singletons. The sample consisted of peripheral blood. The receptors come from a human donor in a cohort sampled during active COVID-19.

This rearrangement joins TRBV6-2 or TRBV6-3 to TRBJ1-3, with D hard to call. Germline CDR1 MNHEY, CDR2 SVGEGT. The CDR3 has 15 residues. V lost 0 bases to trimming and J lost 0 bases, with 6 bases between them. This CDR3 is CASSYSPDSGNTIYF. Written as DNA, the CDR3 is TGTGCCAGCAGTTACTCGCCAGACTCTGGAAACACCATATATTTT.

This chain links TRBV15 with TRBJ1-4; 7 nucleotides agree with TRBD1. The CDR3 is 14 residues long. Germline loops: CDR1 LNHNV, CDR2 YYDKDF (reference sequence). J lost 4 bases, V lost 3 bases, and 2 bases had no gene match. Here the CDR3 reads CATSSRQGNEKLFF. In DNA form, the CDR3 reads TGTGCCACCAGCAGCCGACAGGGTAATGAAAAACTGTTTTTT.

The chain links TRBV15 to TRBJ1-2; the match to TRBD1 covers 10 bases. The germline CDR1 and CDR2 sequences are LNHNV and YYDKDF (reference sequence). After removal of 3 bases from V and 8 bases from J, the junction contained 3 bases not matched to a gene. The length of the CDR3 is 13 residues. This chain's CDR3 is CATSRDRGGGYTF. The CDR3 DNA reads as TGTGCCACCAGCAGGGACAGGGGGGGAGGCTACACCTTC.

The chain employs TRBV5-1 and TRBJ2-7; 10 nucleotides match TRBD2. Germline lookup yields CDR1 SGHRS and CDR2 YFSETQ. The V gene end was trimmed by 2 bases and the J gene end by 2 bases; junction bases not matched to a gene: 4. The CDR3 has 15 residues. The CDR3 nucleotides read TGCGCCAGCAGCTTAGCGCTAGCGGGGGCCTACGAGCAGTACTTC. Its translation is CASSLALAGAYEQYF.

In this sample, this clone turned up once. This chain joins TRBV9 and TRBJ1-4; 8 nucleotides match TRBD1. Per germline, CDR1 SGDLS and CDR2 YYNGEE. This CDR3 has 17 amino acids. J was trimmed by 0 bases and V by 3 bases; bases with no gene match: 7. The DNA for the CDR3 is TGTGCCAGCAGCGCCCGGACAGGGCAAGCAACTAATGAAAAACTGTTTTTT. Its translation is CASSARTGQATNEKLFF.

Comments on this clone: One end of the junction does not line up with germline, which may come from a read error. The V and J genes are TRBV7-8 and TRBJ1-2; tentative D call: TRBD1 (5 bases). The CDR3 length is 18 residues. The V gene's germline CDR1 is SGHVS and CDR2 FQNEAQ. CDR3 sequence: CASCLYRGGDWGNYGYTF. Here the CDR3 DNA reads TGTGCCAGCTGCTTATATCGGGGGGGGGACTGGGGGAACTATGGCTACACCTTC.

The J gene is TRBJ1-1, the V gene TRBV13, with 8 bases that match TRBD1. Unmatched junction bases numbered 4, after V lost 0 bases and J lost 1 base. Germline V gene sequence: CDR1 PRHDT, CDR2 FYEKMQ (reference sequence). The CDR3 has 16 residues. In DNA form, the CDR3 reads TGTGCCAGCAGCTTAGGCCCAGACAGGGGGAACACTGAAGCTTTCTTT. It codes for CASSLGPDRGNTEAFF. The full variable domain, rest sourced from reference TRBV13 and TRBJ1-1, is AAGVIQSPRHLIKEKRETATLKCYPIPRHDTVYWYQQGPGQDPQFLISFYEKMQSDKGSIPDRFSAQQFSDYHSELNMSSLELGDSALYFCASSLGPDRGNTEAFFGQGTRLTVV.

The chain combines TRBV14 with TRBJ1-6; D might be TRBD1 (5 bases). There are 15 residues in the CDR3. Germline values: CDR1 SGHDN, CDR2 FVKESK. The V gene lost 1 base and the J gene lost 8 bases, with 12 bases spanning the gap. The CDR3 bases are TGTGCCAGCAGCCAAGTGGGGCATGAAGATTCACCCCTCCACTTT. As protein: CASSQVGHEDSPLHF.

This chain connects TRBV27 to TRBJ2-7; TRBD1 aligns across 8 bases. This CDR3 is built from 14 residues. Germline assignment: CDR1 MNHEY and CDR2 SMNVEV (reference sequence). The ends lost 4 bases at V and 2 bases at J; junction bases unmatched: 4. The CDR3 region has the DNA TGTGCCAGCAGTTGGGACAGGACCCCCTACGAGCAGTACTTC. It is translated as CASSWDRTPYEQYF.

CDR3 loop: CASSFKTASYEQYF. The CDR3 nucleotides read TGTGCCAGCAGTTTTAAGACAGCCTCCTACGAGCAGTACTTC. The rearrangement uses TRBV27 and TRBJ2-7, with D maybe TRBD1 (5 bases). The V end was cut by 3 bases, the J end by 0 bases, with 9 bases between. The CDR3 consists of 14 residues. In germline, CDR1 is MNHEY, CDR2 SMNVEV (reference sequence).

For this clone: The junction shows a germline mismatch at one end, possibly a read error. V gene TRBV11-2 combines with J gene TRBJ2-7, with 9 bases identical to TRBD1. There are 18 residues in the CDR3. Germline V gene data show CDR1 as SGHAT and CDR2 as FQNNGV. The CDR3 reads CASSLDIRWGTGLYEQYF. The DNA for the CDR3 is TGTGCCAGCAGCCTAGACATTAGATGGGGGACAGGGCTCTACGAGCAGTACTTC.

The chain combines TRBV7-2 with TRBJ2-7; 7 nucleotides line up with TRBD2. After removal of 1 base from V and 4 bases from J, the junction contained 10 bases not matched to a gene. Germline assignment: CDR1 SGHTA and CDR2 FQGNSA. CDR3 length equals 16 residues. The CDR3 region has the DNA TGTGCCAGCAGCTTAGTTGGGCGGGAGAGGGCTTACGAGCAGTACTTC. Amino acids: CASSLVGRERAYEQYF.

The chain combines TRBV7-9 with TRBJ1-3; D is perhaps TRBD1 (5 bases). This CDR3 is 18 amino acids long. CDR1 SEHNR and CDR2 FQNEAQ come from the germline V gene (reference sequence). The V gene lost 3 bases and the J gene lost 0 bases, with 18 bases spanning the gap. The chain's CDR3 is CASSFKQANQHSGNTIYF. The CDR3 bases are TGTGCCAGCAGCTTCAAACAGGCAAACCAACACTCTGGAAACACCATATATTTT.

This chain uses TRBV3-1 (or the pseudogene TRBV3-2) with TRBJ1-1, with unresolved D. Germline V gives CDR1 LGHDT, CDR2 YNNKEL (reference sequence). V lost 4 bases to trimming and J lost 6 bases, with 15 bases between them. The CDR3 extends over 14 amino acids. The CDR3 DNA follows: TGTGCCAGCAGCCCCCCCCCGGGAACAGCTGAAGCTTTCTTT. Translation: CASSPPPGTAEAFF.

The chain couples TRBV5-4 to TRBJ1-2, with TRBD1 matching 10 bases. The CDR3 sequence is 14 residues long. Germline V gene lookup returns CDR1 SGHNT and CDR2 YYREEE (reference sequence). V trimming: 4 bases; J trimming: 4 bases; junction bases outside the gene matches: 4. Written as DNA, the CDR3 is TGTGCCAGCAGCCCCGGACAGGGGGTCTATGGCTACACCTTC. It yields the protein CASSPGQGVYGYTF.

This clone was seen once. This chain joins TRBV2 and TRBJ2-7; 8 bases are shared with TRBD1. Germline trimming cut 7 bases from V and 5 bases from J; bases unmatched to any gene: 10. Germline values: CDR1 SNHLY, CDR2 FYNNEI. This CDR3 has 14 residues. The CDR3 spells CASTPRGRRDEQYF. CDR3 DNA sequence: TGTGCCAGCACCCCCAGGGGGCGCAGGGACGAGCAGTACTTC.

This chain links TRBV27 with TRBJ2-7; D not certain. The CDR3 length is 13 residues. The V end lost 2 bases, the J end lost 3 bases, and 8 bases lay between the germline ends. Germline V gives CDR1 MNHEY, CDR2 SMNVEV (reference sequence). The CDR3 DNA is TGTGCCAGCAGTTTAGCCCGACACTACGAGCAGTACTTC. Translation gives CASSLARHYEQYF.

The DNA of the CDR3 is TGTGCCAGCAGCGTAGGAGAAGGGGATGGCACTGAAGCTTTCTTT. It translates to CASSVGEGDGTEAFF. The chain combines TRBV9 with TRBJ1-1; possibly TRBD1 for D (5 bases). The CDR3 has 15 amino acids. In germline, CDR1 is SGDLS, CDR2 YYNGEE. The V gene lost 0 bases and the J gene lost 4 bases, with 13 bases spanning the gap.

V and J are TRBV5-1 and TRBJ1-3; 7 positions match TRBD1. CDR1 and CDR2 from the germline V gene are SGHRS and YFSETQ. With V trimmed by 3 bases and J by 1 base, 10 bases remained unmatched. The CDR3 spans 17 residues. The CDR3, as DNA: TGCGCCAGCAGCTCTGATGGACAGGCAAATTCTGGAAACACCATATATTTT. It specifies CASSSDGQANSGNTIYF.

This clone was seen only once. The chain carries TRBV6-6 and TRBJ2-7, with 7 bases lining up with TRBD1. J gave up 2 bases and V 6 bases, and 10 bases lay outside the gene matches. The CDR3 length is 15 residues. From germline, CDR1 is MNHNY and CDR2 SVGAGI (reference sequence). CDR3 in amino acids: CASRGSGTVAYEQYF. CDR3 in DNA: TGTGCCAGCAGGGGCTCCGGGACAGTAGCCTACGAGCAGTACTTC.

This chain connects TRBV6-5 to TRBJ1-1, with 7 bases fitting TRBD1. Trimming cost V 6 bases and J 5 bases; bases outside gene matches: 9. The length of the CDR3 is 14 residues. Looked up from germline, CDR1 is MNHEY and CDR2 is SVGAGI. The CDR3 nucleotides read TGTGCCAGCAGACCCGAGACAGGGCGGACTGAAGCTTTCTTT. This encodes CASRPETGRTEAFF.

The V and J genes are TRBV5-4 and TRBJ2-7; TRBD2 matches at 10 bases. The ends lost 0 bases at V and 3 bases at J; junction bases unmatched: 3. Per the germline V gene, CDR1 is SGHNT and CDR2 is YYREEE (reference sequence). This CDR3 comprises 15 residues. CDR3: CASSLEPSGGYEQYF. In DNA form, the CDR3 reads TGTGCCAGCAGCTTGGAGCCTAGCGGGGGCTACGAGCAGTACTTC.

This clone was observed a single time. The chain links TRBV4-1 to TRBJ2-6; the match to TRBD1 covers 7 bases. The V gene end was trimmed by 1 base and the J gene end by 4 bases; junction bases not matched to a gene: 4. The germline gives CDR1 MGHRA, CDR2 YSYEKL. The CDR3 has 16 amino acids. Here the CDR3 reads CASSQAGTAGANVLTF. As DNA, the CDR3 is TGCGCCAGCAGCCAAGCCGGGACAGCCGGGGCCAACGTCCTGACTTTC.

This clone was detected once. The chain couples TRBV2 to TRBJ1-4; TRBD1 might be the D (5 bases). This CDR3 is built from 15 residues. CDR1 is SNHLY, CDR2 FYNNEI, per germline. The V end was cut by 6 bases, the J end by 3 bases, with 14 bases between. The CDR3 DNA reads TGTGCCAGCAGGCGCGTCAGGGAAGCTAATGAAAAACTGTTTTTT. This sequence encodes CASRRVREANEKLFF.

CDR3 sequence reads: CASSHTQGSSYEQYF. DNA of the CDR3: TGCGCCAGCAGCCACACACAGGGTAGCTCCTACGAGCAGTACTTC. The chain combines TRBV4-3 with TRBJ2-7; a possible D gene is TRBD1 (6 bases). In germline, CDR1 is LGHNA, CDR2 YSLEER. CDR3 length equals 15 residues. V lost 3 bases and J lost 0, with 12 bases in between.